A selection of T cell receptor beta chains follows, all from one sample in a study of T cells in Graves' hyperthyroidism and ophthalmopathy. TCRdb re-derived calls from the multiplex PCR reads in MiXCR, one entry per CDR3 protein. The repertoire holds approximately 710,000 distinct CDR3 sequences, roughly 17% seen once, with around a sixth in the top ten. The material sequenced was blood. The receptor set was obtained from a man over 45 with Graves' hyperthyroidism. CDR3s include the opening cysteine and the closing phenylalanine or tryptophan. The order of the fields is clone size, V gene, J gene, D gene, CDR3 protein, CDR3 DNA. A D gene is named only where the DNA matches it firmly. The size entry is marked missing in some rows and otherwise reads once, few, many or a size class.

abundance: .
v_gene: TRBV6-1
j_gene: TRBJ1-4
d_gene: .
CDR3aa: CASRPTNEKLFF
CDR3nt: TGTGCCAGCAGGCCAACTAATGAAAAACTGTTTTTT

abundance: .
v_gene: TRBV3-1
j_gene: TRBJ2-3
d_gene: .
CDR3aa: CASSHAIADTQYF
CDR3nt: TGTGCCAGCAGCCACGCTATAGCAGATACGCAGTATTTT

abundance: few
v_gene: TRBV6-1
j_gene: TRBJ1-1
d_gene: .
CDR3aa: CAGMDRGNTEAFF
CDR3nt: TGTGCCGGCATGGACAGAGGGAACACTGAAGCTTTCTTT

abundance: .
v_gene: TRBV12-3/TRBV12-4
j_gene: TRBJ1-5
d_gene: TRBD1
CDR3aa: CASATGYGQPQHF
CDR3nt: TGTGCCAGTGCGACAGGGTACGGCCAGCCCCAGCATTTT

abundance: few
v_gene: TRBV7-2
j_gene: TRBJ2-7
d_gene: TRBD2
CDR3aa: CASRVMSGSSYEQYF
CDR3nt: TGTGCCAGCAGAGTTATGAGCGGGAGCTCCTACGAGCAGTACTTC

abundance: few
v_gene: TRBV7-3
j_gene: TRBJ2-3
d_gene: .
CDR3aa: CASSLTYLTTQGAQYF
CDR3nt: TGTGCCAGCAGCTTAACCTATTTGACTACGCAAGGGGCGCAGTATTTT

abundance: .
v_gene: TRBV28
j_gene: TRBJ2-5
d_gene: TRBD2
CDR3aa: CASSLVTSGVETQYF
CDR3nt: TGTGCCAGCAGTTTAGTTACTAGCGGGGTAGAGACCCAGTACTTC

abundance: few
v_gene: TRBV28
j_gene: TRBJ2-6
d_gene: TRBD1
CDR3aa: CASSATPGQGNTGTNVLTF
CDR3nt: TGTGCCAGCAGCGCTACCCCGGGACAGGGAAATACTGGGACCAACGTCCTGACTTTC

abundance: many
v_gene: TRBV9
j_gene: TRBJ2-7
d_gene: .
CDR3aa: CASSPSGQGYIHEQYF
CDR3nt: TGTGCCAGCAGCCCAAGTGGTCAGGGGTACATCCACGAGCAGTACTTC

abundance: many
v_gene: TRBV5-1
j_gene: TRBJ2-3
d_gene: TRBD1
CDR3aa: CASSNDWTGRENTDTQYF
CDR3nt: TGCGCCAGCAGCAACGACTGGACAGGGCGGGAAAACACCGATACGCAGTATTTT

abundance: few
v_gene: TRBV4-2
j_gene: TRBJ1-2
d_gene: .
CDR3aa: CASSQDGGSRGYGYTF
CDR3nt: TGTGCCAGCAGCCAAGATGGGGGGAGCAGGGGCTATGGCTACACCTTC

abundance: .
v_gene: TRBV13
j_gene: TRBJ2-6
d_gene: TRBD1
CDR3aa: CASGTGVGGANVLTF
CDR3nt: TGTGCCAGCGGGACAGGGGTCGGTGGGGCCAACGTCCTGACTTTC

abundance: .
v_gene: TRBV20-1
j_gene: TRBJ1-1
d_gene: TRBD1
CDR3aa: CSANRGRNTEAFF
CDR3nt: TGCAGTGCAAACAGGGGTAGGAACACTGAAGCTTTCTTT

abundance: .
v_gene: TRBV30
j_gene: TRBJ2-6
d_gene: .
CDR3aa: CARGTLRRGRMSSGANVLTF
CDR3nt: TGTGCCCGGGGTACTCTTAGGAGGGGACGTATGAGCTCTGGGGCCAACGTCCTGACTTTC

abundance: few
v_gene: TRBV6-2/TRBV6-3
j_gene: TRBJ2-3
d_gene: TRBD2
CDR3aa: CASSYSGLAGGSLSTDTQYF
CDR3nt: TGTGCCAGCAGTTACTCCGGACTAGCGGGAGGCTCTCTTAGCACAGATACGCAGTATTTT

abundance: many
v_gene: TRBV28
j_gene: TRBJ2-7
d_gene: .
CDR3aa: CASSGPVSSYEQYF
CDR3nt: TGTGCCAGCAGTGGGCCGGTCAGCTCCTACGAGCAGTACTTC

abundance: few
v_gene: TRBV27
j_gene: TRBJ2-5
d_gene: TRBD1
CDR3aa: CASSANLGQGPYF
CDR3nt: TGTGCCAGCAGTGCAAACCTTGGACAGGGTCCGTACTTC

abundance: many
v_gene: TRBV12-3/TRBV12-4
j_gene: TRBJ2-6
d_gene: .
CDR3aa: CASSLARRGLTGANVLTF
CDR3nt: TGTGCCAGCAGTTTGGCGAGGAGGGGGCTCACTGGGGCCAACGTCCTGACTTTC

abundance: .
v_gene: TRBV14
j_gene: TRBJ1-2
d_gene: .
CDR3aa: CASSYRGPGEANYGYTF
CDR3nt: TGTGCCAGCAGCTACCGAGGTCCGGGGGAAGCTAACTATGGCTACACCTTC

abundance: many
v_gene: TRBV5-5
j_gene: TRBJ2-5
d_gene: .
CDR3aa: CASSSRTDQETQYF
CDR3nt: TGTGCCAGCAGCTCACGGACAGACCAAGAGACCCAGTACTTC

abundance: .
v_gene: TRBV2
j_gene: TRBJ1-1
d_gene: TRBD1
CDR3aa: CASKPQGSRITEAFF
CDR3nt: TGTGCCAGCAAGCCACAGGGGTCCCGGATCACTGAAGCTTTCTTT

abundance: many
v_gene: TRBV29-1
j_gene: TRBJ1-2
d_gene: TRBD1
CDR3aa: CSVRQGDGYTF
CDR3nt: TGCAGCGTGAGACAGGGGGATGGCTACACCTTC

abundance: few
v_gene: TRBV5-1
j_gene: TRBJ2-7
d_gene: TRBD1
CDR3aa: CASSLTTGVGEQYF
CDR3nt: TGCGCCAGCAGCTTGACTACAGGGGTGGGCGAGCAGTACTTC

abundance: many
v_gene: TRBV2
j_gene: TRBJ2-6
d_gene: TRBD1
CDR3aa: CASRIADRASGANVLTF
CDR3nt: TGTGCCAGCAGGATAGCAGACAGGGCCTCTGGGGCCAACGTCCTGACTTTC

abundance: few
v_gene: TRBV6-1
j_gene: TRBJ1-1
d_gene: .
CDR3aa: CRTGSTEAFF
CDR3nt: TGTCGAACAGGGAGCACTGAAGCTTTCTTT

abundance: once
v_gene: TRBV10-2
j_gene: TRBJ2-3
d_gene: .
CDR3aa: CASMQQHYSGERTDTQYF
CDR3nt: TGTGCCAGCATGCAGCAGCACTATAGCGGAGAGCGCACAGATACGCAGTATTTT

abundance: many
v_gene: TRBV20-1
j_gene: TRBJ2-7
d_gene: TRBD1
CDR3aa: CSARDRGKEQYF
CDR3nt: TGCAGTGCTAGAGACAGGGGGAAGGAGCAGTACTTC

abundance: many
v_gene: TRBV2
j_gene: TRBJ2-7
d_gene: .
CDR3aa: CASSYRVYEQYF
CDR3nt: TGTGCCAGCAGTTACAGGGTCTACGAGCAGTACTTC